A selection of T cell receptor beta chains follows, all from one sample in a study of blood T cell repertoires in COVID-19. Sequencing was performed with immunoSEQ multiplex PCR; in TCRdb, only in-frame clones are kept and a portion is missing. Of around 140,000 clones in the sample, approximately 87% were seen once. The sample comprised PBMCs or T cells enriched from blood (not recorded which). Source of these receptors: a man between 60 and 70 years old who had recovered from COVID-19. The CDR3 runs from the conserved cysteine through the conserved F or W. D genes are given only for firm matches. Where a row states a size, it is once, few, many or the class of an expanded clone; other rows omit it.

abundance: .; v_gene: TRBV3-1/TRBV3-2; d_gene: .; j_gene: TRBJ2-3; CDR3nt: TGTGCCAGCAGCCCTAAAATCACAGATACGCAGTATTTT; CDR3aa: CASSPKITDTQYF
abundance: .; v_gene: TRBV12-3/TRBV12-4; d_gene: .; j_gene: TRBJ2-7; CDR3nt: TGTGCCAGCAGTGGTTACAGGGCCTACGAGCAGTACTTC; CDR3aa: CASSGYRAYEQYF
abundance: .; v_gene: TRBV7-8; d_gene: .; j_gene: TRBJ1-2; CDR3nt: TGTGCCAGCAGCCTCCTCCGACAGAGCTATGGCTACACCTTC; CDR3aa: CASSLLRQSYGYTF
abundance: .; v_gene: TRBV9; d_gene: .; j_gene: TRBJ2-5; CDR3nt: TGTGCCAGCAGCGTAGTTCCGGTCTCCCGGGAGACCCAGTACTTC; CDR3aa: CASSVVPVSRETQYF
abundance: .; v_gene: TRBV7-6; d_gene: .; j_gene: TRBJ2-1; CDR3nt: TGTGCCAGCAGTTCTGGGGCTAGCTCCTACAATGAGCAGTTCTTC; CDR3aa: CASSSGASSYNEQFF
abundance: .; v_gene: TRBV9; d_gene: TRBD2; j_gene: TRBJ2-3; CDR3nt: TGTGCCAGCAGCACCCAGCGGGGGCGGGTTAGAGATACGCAGTATTTT; CDR3aa: CASSTQRGRVRDTQYF
abundance: .; v_gene: TRBV2; d_gene: .; j_gene: TRBJ1-5; CDR3nt: TGTGCCAGCAGTGAATTTAGAAGTAGCAATCAGCCCCAGCATTTT; CDR3aa: CASSEFRSSNQPQHF
abundance: .; v_gene: TRBV5-1; d_gene: TRBD1; j_gene: TRBJ2-7; CDR3nt: TGCGCCAGCAGCTTTACCGGGACAGCCTACGAGCAGTACTTC; CDR3aa: CASSFTGTAYEQYF
abundance: .; v_gene: TRBV19; d_gene: TRBD1; j_gene: TRBJ1-5; CDR3nt: TGTGCCAGTAGTATCAAGGGGGCGACAGGGAAAGGGAATCAGCCCCAGCATTTT; CDR3aa: CASSIKGATGKGNQPQHF
abundance: .; v_gene: TRBV7-9; d_gene: TRBD1; j_gene: TRBJ1-4; CDR3nt: TGTGCCAGCAGCTTAGGAGACAGGGGAAGTGAAAAACTGTTTTTT; CDR3aa: CASSLGDRGSEKLFF
abundance: .; v_gene: TRBV27; d_gene: TRBD2; j_gene: TRBJ2-1; CDR3nt: TGTGCCAGCAAAAGGGATAGCGGGAGGTCCTACAATGAGCAGTTCTTC; CDR3aa: CASKRDSGRSYNEQFF
abundance: .; v_gene: TRBV27; d_gene: .; j_gene: TRBJ2-7; CDR3nt: TGTGCCAGCGCCGACAGGCCCGACGAGCAGTACTTC; CDR3aa: CASADRPDEQYF
abundance: .; v_gene: TRBV11-3; d_gene: .; j_gene: TRBJ2-1; CDR3nt: TGTGCCAGCAGCTTAGGACAGAACAATGAGCAGTTCTTC; CDR3aa: CASSLGQNNEQFF
abundance: .; v_gene: TRBV5-1; d_gene: .; j_gene: TRBJ2-1; CDR3nt: TGCGCCAGCAGCTGGAGGACGGCTCCTCGGGACAATGAGCAGTTCTTC; CDR3aa: CASSWRTAPRDNEQFF
abundance: .; v_gene: TRBV9; d_gene: .; j_gene: TRBJ1-2; CDR3nt: TGTGCCAGCAGCCTCGACAGGAACTATGGCTACACCTTC; CDR3aa: CASSLDRNYGYTF
abundance: .; v_gene: TRBV5-4; d_gene: .; j_gene: TRBJ1-2; CDR3nt: TGTGCCAGCAGCTTGGCGGGGGGCACTGGCTATGGCTACACCTTC; CDR3aa: CASSLAGGTGYGYTF
abundance: .; v_gene: TRBV21-1; d_gene: .; j_gene: TRBJ1-2; CDR3nt: TGTGCCAGCAGCAAAGATGCAGGGGGTCACTTGGGCTACACCTTC; CDR3aa: CASSKDAGGHLGYTF
abundance: .; v_gene: TRBV7-8; d_gene: TRBD2; j_gene: TRBJ2-5; CDR3nt: TGTGCCAGCAGCATTAGCGGGGGGGAAGGTGAGACCCAGTACTTC; CDR3aa: CASSISGGEGETQYF
abundance: .; v_gene: TRBV4-1; d_gene: TRBD1; j_gene: TRBJ2-7; CDR3nt: TGCGCCAGCAGCCATGTGGGGACAGGGACCTCCGGATACGAGCAGTACTTC; CDR3aa: CASSHVGTGTSGYEQYF
abundance: once; v_gene: TRBV5-6; d_gene: TRBD1; j_gene: TRBJ2-3; CDR3nt: TGTGCCAGCAGCATCAGGGGGTTAAGCACAGATACGCAGTATTTT; CDR3aa: CASSIRGLSTDTQYF
abundance: .; v_gene: TRBV12-3/TRBV12-4; d_gene: .; j_gene: TRBJ1-3; CDR3nt: TGTGCCAGCAGTCGCGACAGGGGAAACACCATATATTTT; CDR3aa: CASSRDRGNTIYF
abundance: .; v_gene: TRBV19; d_gene: .; j_gene: TRBJ2-5; CDR3nt: TGTGCCAGTAGTATAAACAGCGGAGGGGAGACCCAGTACTTC; CDR3aa: CASSINSGGETQYF
abundance: .; v_gene: TRBV24-1; d_gene: TRBD1; j_gene: TRBJ2-1; CDR3nt: TGTGCCACCAGCTACGCCGGTGGACAGGGTTACAATGAGCAGTTCTTC; CDR3aa: CATSYAGGQGYNEQFF
abundance: .; v_gene: TRBV6-4; d_gene: TRBD1; j_gene: TRBJ2-1; CDR3nt: TGTGCCAGCAGGTCCGGGACAGGGTTTTTCTTC; CDR3aa: CASRSGTGFFF
abundance: once; v_gene: TRBV5-1; d_gene: .; j_gene: TRBJ2-5; CDR3nt: TGCGCCAGCAGCTTGGAAGGTAGCGGTTGGACCCAGTACTTC; CDR3aa: CASSLEGSGWTQYF
abundance: .; v_gene: TRBV30; d_gene: .; j_gene: TRBJ2-3; CDR3nt: TGTGCCCTGCTGTTGCGCCATCGAGATACGCAGTATTTT; CDR3aa: CALLLRHRDTQYF
abundance: .; v_gene: TRBV2; d_gene: .; j_gene: TRBJ1-2; CDR3nt: TGTGCCAGCAGTGACCCTCGGAAGGCGACTCTTGTAGGCTACACCTTC; CDR3aa: CASSDPRKATLVGYTF
abundance: few; v_gene: TRBV19; d_gene: TRBD1; j_gene: TRBJ1-5; CDR3nt: TGTGCCAGTAGTAGGGACAGGGAAAGCAATCAGCCCCAGCATTTT; CDR3aa: CASSRDRESNQPQHF
abundance: once; v_gene: TRBV2; d_gene: .; j_gene: TRBJ1-4; CDR3nt: TGTGCCAGCAGTATGGCAGGGCGCCATGAAAAACTGTTTTTT; CDR3aa: CASSMAGRHEKLFF
abundance: .; v_gene: TRBV29-1; d_gene: TRBD1; j_gene: TRBJ1-1; CDR3nt: TGCAGCGCCCTGACAGGGGGCACTGAAGCTTTCTTT; CDR3aa: CSALTGGTEAFF
abundance: .; v_gene: TRBV13; d_gene: .; j_gene: TRBJ2-2; CDR3nt: TGTGCCAGTAGCACGAGGGCCGGGGAGCTGTTTTTT; CDR3aa: CASSTRAGELFF
abundance: .; v_gene: TRBV7-8; d_gene: TRBD1; j_gene: TRBJ1-2; CDR3nt: TGTGCCAGCAGCTCCCGGGACAGGGGTCCCTATGGCTACACCTTC; CDR3aa: CASSSRDRGPYGYTF
abundance: .; v_gene: TRBV28; d_gene: .; j_gene: TRBJ1-5; CDR3nt: TGTGCCACCCAAGGTGGCAGGTTAAGCAATCAGCCCCAGCATTTT; CDR3aa: CATQGGRLSNQPQHF
abundance: .; v_gene: TRBV3-1/TRBV3-2; d_gene: TRBD1; j_gene: TRBJ2-2; CDR3nt: TGTGCCAGCAGCCGTCGACAGGGGAACACCGGGGAGCTGTTTTTT; CDR3aa: CASSRRQGNTGELFF
abundance: once; v_gene: TRBV11-2; d_gene: TRBD2; j_gene: TRBJ2-7; CDR3nt: TGTGCCAGCAGCTTAGTCCGGGAGGCCGAGCAGTACTTC; CDR3aa: CASSLVREAEQYF
abundance: .; v_gene: TRBV9; d_gene: .; j_gene: TRBJ2-7; CDR3nt: TGTGCCAGCAGCGCTGCGCTCTATGGGCCCGGCTACGAGCAGTACTTC; CDR3aa: CASSAALYGPGYEQYF
abundance: .; v_gene: TRBV4-1; d_gene: .; j_gene: TRBJ1-2; CDR3nt: TGCGCCAGCAGCCAAGTTCACAGTTCTAACTATGGCTACACCTTC; CDR3aa: CASSQVHSSNYGYTF
abundance: .; v_gene: TRBV21-1; d_gene: .; j_gene: TRBJ2-7; CDR3nt: TGTGCCAGCAGCAAAGGTGCGGGGACCGAGTACTTC; CDR3aa: CASSKGAGTEYF
abundance: .; v_gene: TRBV10-3; d_gene: .; j_gene: TRBJ2-2; CDR3nt: TGTGCCATCAGTGAGTTGAGAGAAGCCGGGGAGCTGTTTTTT; CDR3aa: CAISELREAGELFF
abundance: .; v_gene: TRBV5-4; d_gene: .; j_gene: TRBJ2-7; CDR3nt: TGTGCCAGCAGCTTGGACATTACCGGGTTCGAGCAGTACTTC; CDR3aa: CASSLDITGFEQYF
abundance: .; v_gene: TRBV19; d_gene: TRBD2; j_gene: TRBJ2-5; CDR3nt: TGTGCCAGTAGTAAGGGACTAGCGGGAGTTGGTTGGGAGACCCAGTACTTC; CDR3aa: CASSKGLAGVGWETQYF
abundance: .; v_gene: TRBV6-2/TRBV6-3; d_gene: TRBD2; j_gene: TRBJ2-1; CDR3nt: TGTGCCAGCAGTACTATCCCCAGCGGGGGGGCCGTCTATGAGCAGTTCTTC; CDR3aa: CASSTIPSGGAVYEQFF
abundance: .; v_gene: TRBV7-8; d_gene: TRBD1; j_gene: TRBJ2-2; CDR3nt: TGTGCCAGCAGCTCCACAGGGGGCATTAGCACCGGGGAGCTGTTTTTT; CDR3aa: CASSSTGGISTGELFF
abundance: .; v_gene: TRBV28; d_gene: TRBD1; j_gene: TRBJ2-7; CDR3nt: TGTGCCAGCAGTCCCCCGGACAGGGGGCGGTTGAGCGAGCAGTACTTC; CDR3aa: CASSPPDRGRLSEQYF
abundance: .; v_gene: TRBV5-4; d_gene: .; j_gene: TRBJ2-1; CDR3nt: TGTGCCAGCAGCCTCCAGACTAGGAGGCAGTTCTTC; CDR3aa: CASSLQTRRQFF